The clone carrying this T cell receptor beta chain occurred a few times. Amplification of TCR beta CDR3 regions used RNA as the template. TCR CDR3 underwent first-round RT-PCR with the HTBI primer set. TCRdb reprocessed the multiplex PCR reads with MiXCR, giving one entry per CDR3 protein. The repertoire holds about 740,000 distinct CDR3 sequences, with roughly 15% as singletons. CDR3 length equals 13 residues. V was pared by 3 bases and J by 7 bases, with 10 bases between. This entry comes from a study of T cells in Graves' hyperthyroidism and ophthalmopathy. The chain has TRBV12-3 or TRBV12-4 and TRBJ2-1; possible D gene TRBD1, 5 bases. Sequencing was performed on blood. The receptor's source is a woman between 18 and 29 years old with Graves' hyperthyroidism. Written as DNA, the CDR3 is TGTGCCAGCAGTTTTATAGGGGATAATGAGCAGTTCTTC. It specifies CASSFIGDNEQFF.